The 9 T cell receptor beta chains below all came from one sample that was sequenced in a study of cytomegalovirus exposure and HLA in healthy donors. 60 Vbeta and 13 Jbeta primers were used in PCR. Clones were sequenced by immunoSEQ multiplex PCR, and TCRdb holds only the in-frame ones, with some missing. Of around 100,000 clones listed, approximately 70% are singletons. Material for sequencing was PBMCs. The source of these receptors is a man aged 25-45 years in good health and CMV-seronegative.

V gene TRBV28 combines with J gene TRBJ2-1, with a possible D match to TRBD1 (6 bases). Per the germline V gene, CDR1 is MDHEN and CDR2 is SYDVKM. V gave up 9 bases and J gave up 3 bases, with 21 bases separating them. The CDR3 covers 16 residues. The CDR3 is CARRLRGRGDYNEQFF. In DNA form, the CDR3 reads TGTGCCAGGAGGTTAAGGGGCAGGGGAGACTACAATGAGCAGTTCTTC.

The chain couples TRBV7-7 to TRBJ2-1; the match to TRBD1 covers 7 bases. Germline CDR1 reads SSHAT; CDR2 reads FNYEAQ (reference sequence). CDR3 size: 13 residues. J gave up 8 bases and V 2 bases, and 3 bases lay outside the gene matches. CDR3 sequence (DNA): TGTGCCAGCAGCTTACGAGGGGGCTATGAGCAGTTCTTC. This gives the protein CASSLRGGYEQFF.

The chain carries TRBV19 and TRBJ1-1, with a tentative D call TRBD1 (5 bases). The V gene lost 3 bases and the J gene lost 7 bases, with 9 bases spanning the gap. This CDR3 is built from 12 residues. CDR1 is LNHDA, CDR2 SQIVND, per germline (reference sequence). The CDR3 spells CASSIGGNEAFF. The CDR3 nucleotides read TGTGCCAGTAGTATTGGGGGGAATGAAGCTTTCTTT.

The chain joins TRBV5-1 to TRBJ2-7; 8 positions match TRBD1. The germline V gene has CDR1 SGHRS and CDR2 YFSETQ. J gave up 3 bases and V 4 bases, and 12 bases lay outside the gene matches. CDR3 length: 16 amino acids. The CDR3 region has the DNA TGCGCCAGCAGCGCGAGGGCCAGGGGGCTGAACTACGAGCAGTACTTC. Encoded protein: CASSARARGLNYEQYF.

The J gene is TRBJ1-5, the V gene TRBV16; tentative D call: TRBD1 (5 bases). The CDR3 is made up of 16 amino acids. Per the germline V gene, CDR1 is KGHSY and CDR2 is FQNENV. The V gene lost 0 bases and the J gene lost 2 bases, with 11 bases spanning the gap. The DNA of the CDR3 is TGTGCCAGCAGCCAATCGGGAGGGGCCGGCAATCAGCCCCAGCATTTT. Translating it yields CASSQSGGAGNQPQHF.

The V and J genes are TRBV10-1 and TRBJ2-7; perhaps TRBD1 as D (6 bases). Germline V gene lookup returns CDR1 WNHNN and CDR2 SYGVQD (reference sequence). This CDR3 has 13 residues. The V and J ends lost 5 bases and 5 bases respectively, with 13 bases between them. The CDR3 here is CASSPQGNNEQYF. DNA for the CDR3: TGCGCCAGCAGTCCTCAGGGGAATAACGAGCAGTACTTC.

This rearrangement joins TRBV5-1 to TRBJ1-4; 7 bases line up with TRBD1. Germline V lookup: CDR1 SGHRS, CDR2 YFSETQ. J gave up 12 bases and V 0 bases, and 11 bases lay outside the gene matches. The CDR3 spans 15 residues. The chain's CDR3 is CASSLDTGARAQLFF. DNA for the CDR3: TGCGCCAGCAGCTTGGACACAGGGGCCCGGGCCCAACTGTTTTTT.

The CDR3 here is CSVFLTGFGYTF. The CDR3 DNA is TGCAGCGTTTTCTTGACAGGGTTTGGCTACACCTTC. V is TRBV29-1 and J is TRBJ1-2, with 7 bases that match TRBD1. J lost 7 bases, V lost 5 bases, and 7 bases had no gene match. The CDR3 is made up of 12 amino acids. Germline lookup yields CDR1 SQVTM and CDR2 ANQGSEA.

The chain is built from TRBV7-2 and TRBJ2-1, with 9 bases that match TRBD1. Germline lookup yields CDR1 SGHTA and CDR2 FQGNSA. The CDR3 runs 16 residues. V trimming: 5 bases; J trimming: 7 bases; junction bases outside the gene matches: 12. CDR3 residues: CASSITGGSIGNEQFF. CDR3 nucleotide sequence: TGTGCCAGCAGCATTACAGGGGGCTCTATTGGGAATGAGCAGTTCTTC.